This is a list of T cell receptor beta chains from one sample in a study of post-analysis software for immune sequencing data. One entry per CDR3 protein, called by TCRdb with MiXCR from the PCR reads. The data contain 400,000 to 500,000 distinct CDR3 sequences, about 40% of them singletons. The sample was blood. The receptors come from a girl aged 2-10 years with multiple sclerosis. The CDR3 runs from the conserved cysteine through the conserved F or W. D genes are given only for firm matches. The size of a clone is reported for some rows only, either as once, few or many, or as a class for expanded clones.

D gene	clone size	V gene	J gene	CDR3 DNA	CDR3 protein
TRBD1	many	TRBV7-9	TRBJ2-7	TGTGCCAGCAGCCACACAGGGGATCCGATCTCCTACGAGCAGTACTTC	CASSHTGDPISYEQYF
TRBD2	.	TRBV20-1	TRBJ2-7	TGCAGTGCGTGGGACTACCCCTCCTCCTACGAGCAGTACTTC	CSAWDYPSSYEQYF
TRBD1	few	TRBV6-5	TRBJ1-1	TGTGCCAGCAGGGCAGGGGGCGGGCGGTACACTGAAGCTTTCTTT	CASRAGGGRYTEAFF
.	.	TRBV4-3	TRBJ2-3	TGCGCCAGCAGCCACAAAACAGATACGCAGTATTTT	CASSHKTDTQYF
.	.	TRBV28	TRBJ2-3	TGTGCCAGCAGTTTATTCAGCATGAGGCAGGGCATTAGCACAGATACGCAGTATTTT	CASSLFSMRQGISTDTQYF
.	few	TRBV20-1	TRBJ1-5	TGCAGTGCTAGAGGAGCAGATAGCAATCAGCCCCAGCATTTT	CSARGADSNQPQHF
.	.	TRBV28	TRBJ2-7	TGTGCCAGCAGTATAGGGGTCCACTACGAGCAGTACTTC	CASSIGVHYEQYF
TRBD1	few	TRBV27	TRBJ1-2	TGTGCCAGCAGCATGGGGACAGGTCCGCTCTATGGCTACACCTTC	CASSMGTGPLYGYTF
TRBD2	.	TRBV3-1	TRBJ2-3	TGTGCCAGCAGCCAAGTAGTAGCGGGAGGCACAGATACGCAGTATTTT	CASSQVVAGGTDTQYF
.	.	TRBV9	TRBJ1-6	TGTGCCAGCAGCGTAGTGAGGGACTCACCCCTCCACTTT	CASSVVRDSPLHF
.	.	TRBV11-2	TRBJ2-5	TGTGCCAGCAGCTTTACGGCGACAGGGACTCAAGAGACCCAGTACTTC	CASSFTATGTQETQYF